Each of the 6 T cell receptor beta chains below was sequenced from the same sample in a study of Ad26.COV2.S vaccination and SARS-CoV-2 variants. Here immunoSEQ multiplex PCR was the method, and the copy in TCRdb shows in-frame clones only, minus some. This sample has about 680,000 clones, with 80% to 90% found just once. Treatment specified: about 20 received Ad26.COV2.S at low or high dose, single or two shots; roughly five received placebo; per-sample allocation not given. Samples were taken on day 63 after the first vaccine or placebo injection. The sample consisted of peripheral blood, taken in a trial of Ad26.COV2.S vaccine versus placebo. The origin of the receptors is a person between 18 and 65 years old who received the Ad26.COV2.S COVID-19 vaccine or a placebo.

V gene TRBV6-5 combines with J gene TRBJ2-4; unclear D gene. Germline V gene data show CDR1 as MNHEY and CDR2 as SVGAGI. This CDR3 is 14 amino acids long. V gave up 7 bases and J gave up 5 bases, with 15 bases separating them. The CDR3 sequence is CASTVSLNENIQYF. CDR3 sequence (DNA): TGTGCCAGCACCGTAAGTCTTAACGAAAACATTCAGTACTTC.

The V call is TRBV10-1, the J call TRBJ2-1; 10 nucleotides line up with TRBD2. The CDR3 covers 16 residues. The germline gives CDR1 WNHNN, CDR2 SYGVQD (reference sequence). V dropped 6 bases and J dropped 0; count of bases not matched to a gene: 5. The CDR3 sequence: CASSEVAGGSYNEQFF. The CDR3 DNA follows: TGCGCCAGCAGCGAGGTAGCGGGGGGCTCCTACAATGAGCAGTTCTTC.

The chain recombines TRBV3-1 (or the pseudogene TRBV3-2) with TRBJ2-5; D is perhaps TRBD1 or TRBD2 (5 bases each). With 0 bases removed from V and 4 bases from J, the gap between germline ends came to 12 bases. The CDR3 loop spans 15 amino acids. Germline V gene lookup returns CDR1 LGHDT and CDR2 YNNKEL (reference sequence). The CDR3 region has the DNA TGTGCCAGCAGCCAAGACTGGGGACGGGGAGAGACCCAGTACTTC. Translating gives CASSQDWGRGETQYF.

This clone was recorded once. Other DNA sequences in the same sample also yield this CDR3. The chain uses TRBV27 and TRBJ1-1, with a possible D match to TRBD1 (6 bases). Germline assignment: CDR1 MNHEY and CDR2 SMNVEV (reference sequence). V was shortened by 6 bases and J by 1 base, with 9 bases between the two germline ends. The CDR3 has 13 residues. As DNA, the CDR3 is TGTGCCAGCAGCGCCAGGGGGAACACTGAAGCTTTCTTT. It specifies CASSARGNTEAFF.

The chain is built from TRBV11-2 and TRBJ2-4; TRBD1 aligns across 7 bases. The CDR3 is made up of 13 amino acids. Germline V lookup: CDR1 SGHAT, CDR2 FQNNGV. The ends lost 3 bases at V and 5 bases at J; junction bases unmatched: 1. CDR3 protein: CASSFTGENIQYF. Here the CDR3 DNA reads TGTGCCAGCAGCTTTACAGGGGAAAACATTCAGTACTTC. Drawing the rest from reference TRBV11-2 and TRBJ2-4, the complete variable domain is EAGVAQSPRYKIIEKRQSVAFWCNPISGHATLYWYQQILGQGPKLLIQFQNNGVVDDSQLPKDRFSAERLKGVDSTLKIQPAKLEDSAVYLCASSFTGENIQYFGAGTRLSVL.

The chain is built from TRBV11-2 and TRBJ2-5; D is ambiguous. There are 15 residues in the CDR3. Germline lookup yields CDR1 SGHAT and CDR2 FQNNGV. V gave up 2 bases and J gave up 2 bases, with 12 bases separating them. The CDR3 DNA sequence: TGTGCCAGCAGCTTAATTCCGCCCGTTCAAGAGACCCAGTACTTC. Amino acid sequence: CASSLIPPVQETQYF.